This TCR beta chain was documented in a study of blood T cell repertoires in COVID-19. Study background: T cells, B-cell-depleted T cells, or PBMCs supplied cDNA or gDNA.

The CDR3 consists of 17 residues. V was clipped by 5 bases and J by 3 bases; unmatched bases: 13. Germline V CDR1 and CDR2: MDHEN, SYDVKM. Sequencing used immunoSEQ multiplex PCR; TCRdb keeps in-frame clones, though not all of them. The table records 200,000 to 250,000 clones, roughly 80% of them present only once. The TCR was taken from a woman aged 80 or over with COVID-19, enrolled during active disease. Sample: peripheral blood. V is TRBV28 and J is TRBJ2-1, with 7 bases matching TRBD1. CDR3: CASSALTGALGYNEQFF. The CDR3 nucleotides are TGTGCCAGCAGTGCCCTCACAGGGGCGTTAGGCTACAATGAGCAGTTCTTC. The variable domain in full, completed from reference TRBV28 and TRBJ2-1, reads DVKVTQSSRYLVKRTGEKVFLECVQDMDHENMFWYRQDPGLGLRLIYFSYDVKMKEKGDIPEGYSVSREKKERFSLILESASTNQTSMYLCASSALTGALGYNEQFFGPGTRLTVL.